One and the same sample provided the 13 T cell receptor beta chains below, sequenced in a study of blood T cell repertoires in COVID-19. Profiled with immunoSEQ multiplex PCR; TCRdb holds only in-frame clones, not every one. Of approximately 240,000 clones in the sample, around 90% were seen once. The sample consisted of peripheral blood. These receptor sequences come from a woman under 30 who had recovered from COVID-19.

V is TRBV7-2 and J is TRBJ2-7, with a tentative D call TRBD1 (6 bases). The CDR3 is 15 amino acids. V was trimmed by 5 bases and J by 4 bases, leaving 18 bases between them. CDR1 and CDR2 from the germline V gene are SGHTA and FQGNSA. CDR3 protein: CASSPAPGATYEQYF. The CDR3 DNA reads TGTGCCAGCAGCCCCGCCCCAGGGGCAACGTACGAGCAGTACTTC.

The chain's CDR3 is CASSQGAGNTIYF. The CDR3 DNA follows: TGTGCCAGCAGCCAAGGAGCTGGAAACACCATATATTTT. J is TRBJ1-3 and V is TRBV5-4, with no clear D. Deletions cut 4 bases from V and 2 bases from J, with 7 bases between. The CDR3 sequence is 13 residues long. Germline CDR1 SGHNT, CDR2 YYREEE (reference sequence).

This clone was observed a handful of times. The genes are TRBV4-3 and TRBJ1-2; 10 bases map to TRBD1. This CDR3 spans 15 amino acids. The ends lost 3 bases at V and 1 base at J; junction bases unmatched: 2. Germline CDR1 reads LGHNA; CDR2 reads YSLEER. DNA of the CDR3: TGCGCCAGCAGCCAGGGGACAGGGGTTAACTATGGCTACACCTTC. As protein: CASSQGTGVNYGYTF.

This rearrangement joins TRBV29-1 to TRBJ1-2, with D possibly matching TRBD1 (6 bases). Per the germline V gene, CDR1 is SQVTM and CDR2 is ANQGSEA. V was pared by 7 bases and J by 4 bases, with 22 bases between. The CDR3 is 15 amino acids. For the CDR3, the DNA is TGCAGCGCCGAAAAGGGGGACGGAGGAATCTATGGCTACACCTTC. Protein sequence: CSAEKGDGGIYGYTF.

The chain uses TRBV6-5 and TRBJ2-5; D perhaps matches TRBD1 (6 bases). CDR1 MNHEY and CDR2 SVGAGI come from the germline V gene. The V end was cut by 4 bases, the J end by 7 bases, with 13 bases between. The CDR3 is 13 residues long. The CDR3 is CASSLAGARTQYF. In DNA form, the CDR3 reads TGTGCCAGCAGTTTGGCAGGGGCCAGGACCCAGTACTTC.

The CDR3 loop reads CASGQGDNNEQFF. CDR3 bases: TGTGCCAGCGGACAGGGGGACAACAATGAGCAGTTCTTC. The chain employs TRBV6-4 and TRBJ2-1, with 10 bases fitting TRBD1. Trimming took 8 bases from V and 5 from J; bases not matched to a gene: 3. The CDR3 consists of 13 residues. Germline assignment: CDR1 MRHNA and CDR2 SNTAGT.

The chain is built from TRBV4-2 and TRBJ2-7; TRBD1 matches 10 bases. CDR1 and CDR2 from the germline V gene are LGHNA and YNFKEQ. Losses at the gene ends were 3 bases for V and 0 bases for J; bases not matched to a gene: 8. The CDR3 is made up of 17 amino acids. CDR3 region: CASSQPPTGGRSYEQYF. CDR3 in DNA: TGTGCCAGCAGCCAGCCCCCGACAGGGGGCCGCTCCTACGAGCAGTACTTC.

The rearrangement links TRBV4-1 to TRBJ2-3, with 8 positions matching TRBD1. This CDR3 is 18 amino acids long. V trimming: 2 bases; J trimming: 2 bases; junction bases outside the gene matches: 12. Germline V gene data show CDR1 as MGHRA and CDR2 as YSYEKL. CDR3 nucleotide sequence: TGCGCCAGCAGCCAAAGTGCGACCGGACAGGGACTCACAGATACGCAGTATTTT. It encodes CASSQSATGQGLTDTQYF.

The chain is built from TRBV27 and TRBJ1-6; D perhaps matches TRBD1 (6 bases). V lost 5 bases and J 14 bases, leaving 19 bases between the germline ends. The CDR3 runs to 14 residues. CDR1 and CDR2 from the germline V gene are MNHEY and SMNVEV (reference sequence). The CDR3 sequence is CASSLNPQGYSLHF. The CDR3 DNA reads TGTGCCAGCAGTCTAAATCCTCAGGGGTATTCCCTCCACTTT.

The chain combines TRBV7-2 with TRBJ2-2, with D perhaps TRBD2 (5 bases). Trimming shortened V by 4 bases and J by 1 base, and 10 bases separated the two germline ends. Germline V gene data show CDR1 as SGHTA and CDR2 as FQGNSA. The CDR3 runs to 15 residues. The CDR3 sequence: CASSWRLRNTGELFF. The CDR3 DNA sequence: TGTGCCAGCAGCTGGAGGTTAAGGAACACCGGGGAGCTGTTTTTT.

A single count supports this clone. J is TRBJ2-3 and V is TRBV3-1 (or the pseudogene TRBV3-2); D is perhaps TRBD2 (6 bases). V gave up 1 base and J gave up 8 bases, with 16 bases separating them. CDR1 is LGHDT and CDR2 is YNNKEL in the germline V gene (reference sequence). The CDR3 extends over 15 amino acids. Here the CDR3 reads CASSQGDLQTSTQYF. CDR3 coding DNA: TGTGCCAGCAGCCAAGGGGACTTGCAAACCTCTACGCAGTATTTT.

V and J are TRBV11-2 and TRBJ1-1, with a weak D call TRBD1 (5 bases). Trimming removed 0 bases from V and 0 bases from J, with 11 bases in between. The germline V gene has CDR1 SGHAT and CDR2 FQNNGV. CDR3 size: 16 residues. CDR3 in DNA: TGTGCCAGCAGCTTAGATTGGGGCCTCATGAACACTGAAGCTTTCTTT. This codes for CASSLDWGLMNTEAFF.

The sample holds a few counts of this clone. This chain joins TRBV7-7 and TRBJ2-2; TRBD2 matches 16 bases. Trimming removed 5 bases from V and 2 bases from J; junction bases left unmatched: 8. Germline CDR1 reads SSHAT; CDR2 reads FNYEAQ (reference sequence). The CDR3 loop spans 19 amino acids. CDR3 sequence (DNA): TGTGCCAGCAGCCGGGGGACTAGCGGGAGGGCCGGTAACACCGGGGAGCTGTTTTTT. As protein: CASSRGTSGRAGNTGELFF.